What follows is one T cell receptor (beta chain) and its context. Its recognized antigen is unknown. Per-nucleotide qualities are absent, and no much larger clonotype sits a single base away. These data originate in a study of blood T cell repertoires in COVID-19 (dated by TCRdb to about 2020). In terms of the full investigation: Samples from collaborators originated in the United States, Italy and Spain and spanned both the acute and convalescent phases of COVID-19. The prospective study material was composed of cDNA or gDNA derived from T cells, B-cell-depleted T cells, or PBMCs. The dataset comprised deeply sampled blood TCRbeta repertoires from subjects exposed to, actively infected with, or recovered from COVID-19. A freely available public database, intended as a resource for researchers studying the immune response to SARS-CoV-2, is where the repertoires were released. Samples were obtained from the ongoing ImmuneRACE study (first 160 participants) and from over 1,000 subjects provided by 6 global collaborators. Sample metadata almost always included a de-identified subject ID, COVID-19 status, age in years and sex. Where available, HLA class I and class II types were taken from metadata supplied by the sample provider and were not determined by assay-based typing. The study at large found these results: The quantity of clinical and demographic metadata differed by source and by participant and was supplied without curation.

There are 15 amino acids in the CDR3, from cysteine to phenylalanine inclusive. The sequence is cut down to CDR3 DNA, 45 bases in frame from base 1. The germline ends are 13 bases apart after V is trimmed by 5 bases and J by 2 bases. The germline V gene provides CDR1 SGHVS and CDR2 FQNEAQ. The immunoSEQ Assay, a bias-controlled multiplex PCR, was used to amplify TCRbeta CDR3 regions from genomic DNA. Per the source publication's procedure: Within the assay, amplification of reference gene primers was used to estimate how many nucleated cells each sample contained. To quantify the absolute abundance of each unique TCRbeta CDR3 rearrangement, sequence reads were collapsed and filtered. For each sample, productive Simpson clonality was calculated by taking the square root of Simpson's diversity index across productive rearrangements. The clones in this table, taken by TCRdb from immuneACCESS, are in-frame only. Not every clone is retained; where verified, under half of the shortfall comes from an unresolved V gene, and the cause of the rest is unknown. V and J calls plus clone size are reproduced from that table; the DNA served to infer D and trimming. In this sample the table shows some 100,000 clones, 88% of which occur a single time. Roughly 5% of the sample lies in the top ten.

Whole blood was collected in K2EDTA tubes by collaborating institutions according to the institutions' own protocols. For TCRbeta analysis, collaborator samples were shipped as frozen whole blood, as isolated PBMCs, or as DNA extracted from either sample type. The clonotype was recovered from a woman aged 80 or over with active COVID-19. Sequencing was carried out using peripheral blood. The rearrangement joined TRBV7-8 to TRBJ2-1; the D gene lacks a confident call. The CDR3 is CASSPETLPYNEQFF. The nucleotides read TGTGCCAGCAGCCCAGAGACTCTTCCCTACAATGAGCAGTTCTTC.